Presented here are 20 T cell receptor beta chains from one specimen sequenced in a study of blood T cells in healthy people across ages (dated by TCRdb to the mid-2010s). Library construction relied on 5' RACE. The instrument given in TCRdb is Illumina HiSeq 2500. The second PCR ran for about 6 to 12 cycles and used a J-beta primer mix along with a sample-barcoded 5' primer. TCRdb reanalyzed the raw reads on its own, using fastp at Q25 for trimming and MiXCR for clone calling, and kept in-frame beta chains. Here each entry gathers all rows of one CDR3 protein and keeps the most common genes and DNA. The sample table contains 650,000 to 900,000 distinct CDR3 sequences; only one count was recorded for roughly 60% of them. Of the sample, 28% is held by the ten largest clones. Sequencing input: blood. These receptors were obtained from a man younger than 45 in good health.

The chain recombines TRBV4-3 with TRBJ2-5; 10 nucleotides line up with TRBD2. The J segment lost 5 bases and the V segment lost 3 bases, leaving 3 bases of the junction unmatched. The CDR3 length is 14 residues. Germline-derived CDR1 and CDR2 are LGHNA and YSLEER. Here the CDR3 DNA reads TGCGCCAGCAGCCAGGAGGGACTAGCGGAGACCCAGTACTTC. Its translation: CASSQEGLAETQYF.

This clonotype was counted only a few times. The chain couples TRBV12-3 or TRBV12-4 to TRBJ1-5; the D gene is possibly TRBD1 (5 bases). This CDR3 comprises 15 residues. With 2 bases removed from V and 6 bases from J, the gap between germline ends came to 14 bases. CDR3 sequence: CASSLSGDSGQPQHF. DNA of the CDR3: TGTGCCAGCAGTTTAAGTGGGGACTCGGGTCAGCCCCAGCATTTT.

The rearrangement links TRBV7-9 to TRBJ2-7; D perhaps matches TRBD2 (6 bases). The CDR3 is 14 residues long. Trimming stripped 2 bases from V and 5 bases from J, with 13 bases between. Germline assignment: CDR1 SEHNR and CDR2 FQNEAQ (reference sequence). The CDR3 loop is CASSLSMGEDEQYF. DNA of the CDR3: TGTGCCAGCAGCTTATCTATGGGGGAGGACGAGCAGTACTTC.

The CDR3 nucleotides are TGTGCCAGCAGACATCGTTACGGGTTCGGACAAGATACGCAGTATTTT. Protein product: CASRHRYGFGQDTQYF. The chain links TRBV28 to TRBJ2-3; TRBD1 is a possible D gene (5 bases). Germline assignment: CDR1 MDHEN and CDR2 SYDVKM. The CDR3 is 16 amino acids. Trimming stripped 6 bases from V and 5 bases from J, with 21 bases between.

Worth noting for this clonotype: Compared with germline, one end of the junction differs, possibly owing to a read error. The V gene is TRBV12-3 or TRBV12-4, the J gene TRBJ2-1; TRBD2 aligns across 8 bases. CDR3 length: 16 residues. The CDR3 DNA reads as TGTGCCAGCAGTTCTAAGGCGGGGGGCGCCTACAATGAACAGTTCTTC. It yields the protein CASSSKAGGAYNEQFF.

Only a few counts were recorded for this clonotype. The rearrangement links TRBV20-1 to TRBJ2-7; TRBD2 matches at 7 bases. This CDR3 contains 16 residues. Per the germline V gene, CDR1 is DFQATT and CDR2 is SNEGSKA (reference sequence). With 0 bases clipped from V and 0 bases from J, the junction kept 8 bases outside the gene matches. The CDR3 is CSARDVSGIISYEQYF. The CDR3 region has the DNA TGCAGTGCTAGAGATGTGAGCGGGATAATCTCCTACGAGCAGTACTTC.

This sequence joins TRBV7-9 and TRBJ2-4; D is perhaps TRBD1 (6 bases). Between the trimmed V and J ends, which lost 1 base and 0 bases, there was a span of 13 bases. The CDR3 contains 17 residues. Germline V gene lookup returns CDR1 SEHNR and CDR2 FQNEAQ (reference sequence). The CDR3 is CASSLGGGTLAKNIQYF. The CDR3 DNA is TGTGCCAGCAGCTTAGGAGGGGGAACCCTAGCCAAAAACATTCAGTACTTC.

The table lists this clonotype with a few counts. The chain couples TRBV6-5 to TRBJ2-1; TRBD2 aligns across 11 bases. CDR1 and CDR2 (germline): MNHEY, SVGAGI. This CDR3 has 15 amino acids. Germline trimming cut 5 bases from V and 7 bases from J; bases unmatched to any gene: 7. The CDR3 loop reads CASSRSGGAGNEQFF. CDR3 nucleotides: TGTGCCAGCAGTCGTAGCGGGGGGGCCGGGAATGAGCAGTTCTTC.

This clonotype was picked up a small number of times. Here the CDR3 DNA reads TGTGCCAGCAGCCAAGAAAGGGCGGAATCGGGCAAACTGTTTTTT. Encoded protein: CASSQERAESGKLFF. V and J are TRBV4-2 and TRBJ1-4; unclear D gene. The CDR3 is 15 residues long. V was shortened by 0 bases and J by 11 bases, with 16 bases between the two germline ends. The germline gives CDR1 LGHNA, CDR2 YNFKEQ.

This clonotype was counted between two and nine times. This sequence joins TRBV4-3 and TRBJ2-1, with 15 bases fitting TRBD2. This CDR3 has 21 amino acids. In germline, CDR1 is LGHNA, CDR2 YSLEER. The V and J ends lost 1 base and 7 bases, in that order; junction bases with no gene match: 17. The CDR3: CASSQVTIGLAGGPYKNEQFF. CDR3 in DNA: TGCGCCAGCAGCCAAGTTACAATCGGACTAGCGGGGGGGCCATATAAGAATGAGCAGTTCTTC.

V and J are TRBV2 and TRBJ2-1, with no clear D. With 1 base removed from V and 0 bases from J, the gap between germline ends came to 13 bases. Germline V gives CDR1 SNHLY, CDR2 FYNNEI. The CDR3 has 17 residues. DNA for the CDR3: TGTGCCAGCAGTGAAGAGAGAGGCGGAAGCTCCTACAATGAGCAGTTCTTC. It is translated as CASSEERGGSSYNEQFF.

The chain has TRBV7-3 and TRBJ2-3; D is ambiguous. Trimming cost V 0 bases and J 4 bases, with 5 bases left between them. The CDR3 runs to 13 residues. CDR1 is SGHTA and CDR2 is FQGTGA in the germline V gene. CDR3 nucleotide sequence: TGTGCCAGCAGCTTAACGTTGGCAGATACGCAGTATTTT. Translating it yields CASSLTLADTQYF.

The rearrangement joins TRBV5-1 to TRBJ2-3, with TRBD2 matching over 10 bases. In germline, CDR1 is SGHRS, CDR2 YFSETQ. The CDR3 sequence is 17 residues long. V was pared by 4 bases and J by 5 bases, with 13 bases of the junction left unmatched. The CDR3 loop is CASSKDLAGASVDTQYF. The CDR3 nucleotides read TGCGCCAGCAGCAAGGACCTAGCGGGGGCGTCTGTAGATACGCAGTATTTT.

The chain is built from TRBV27 and TRBJ2-5, with 9 positions matching TRBD1. There are 14 residues in the CDR3. CDR1 is MNHEY and CDR2 is SMNVEV in the germline V gene (reference sequence). The trim removed 3 bases at V and 11 bases at J, leaving 10 bases unmatched. CDR3 nucleotides: TGTGCCAGCAGTTTGGGACAGGGCGTTTACAAGCAGTACTTC. Protein sequence: CASSLGQGVYKQYF.

To note about this clonotype: A junction boundary mismatches the germline segment, possibly from a read error. The chain is built from TRBV11-2 and TRBJ2-5; the D gene is possibly TRBD1 (5 bases). CDR1 is SGHAT and CDR2 is FQNNGV in the germline V gene. The CDR3 is made up of 16 amino acids. CDR3 amino acids: CASGLAGTGYQETQYF. Here the CDR3 DNA reads TGTGCCAGCGGCTTAGCAGGCACAGGTTACCAAGAGACCCAGTACTTC.

This clonotype was observed a single time. The chain joins TRBV11-1 to TRBJ2-5; 8 bases match TRBD1. The trim removed 1 base at V and 5 bases at J, leaving 9 bases unmatched. The CDR3 is made up of 16 amino acids. Germline CDR1 is SGHAT and CDR2 is FQDESV (reference sequence). The DNA of the CDR3 is TGTGCCAGCAGCTTAGTAGGCTACAGGGGGAGCGAGACCCAGTACTTC. Its translation is CASSLVGYRGSETQYF.

V gene TRBV11-2 combines with J gene TRBJ1-6; maybe TRBD1 (6 bases). V was shortened by 5 bases and J by 7 bases, with 21 bases between the two germline ends. The CDR3 totals 17 residues. Germline-derived CDR1 and CDR2 are SGHAT and FQNNGV. CDR3 loop: CASSLGAGAPVNSPLHF. CDR3 DNA sequence: TGTGCCAGCAGCCTGGGGGCAGGGGCGCCGGTAAATTCACCCCTCCACTTT.

The V gene is TRBV4-3, the J gene TRBJ2-5; 7 positions match TRBD2. V lost 0 bases, J lost 5 bases, and 3 bases stayed unmatched. Looked up from germline, CDR1 is LGHNA and CDR2 is YSLEER. There are 14 residues in the CDR3. The CDR3 DNA is TGCGCCAGCAGCCAAGATCTGGGAGGGGAGACCCAGTACTTC. Amino acids: CASSQDLGGETQYF.

The chain uses TRBV12-3 or TRBV12-4 and TRBJ1-5; D uncertain. Between the trimmed V and J ends, which lost 3 bases and 4 bases, there was a span of 7 bases. CDR3 length equals 13 residues. The CDR3 sequence: CASSLAINQPQHF. CDR3 nucleotide sequence: TGTGCCAGCAGTTTGGCCATTAATCAGCCCCAGCATTTT.

V is TRBV18 and J is TRBJ1-5; D is perhaps TRBD1 (6 bases). V lost 3 bases to trimming and J lost 3 bases, with 12 bases between them. Germline lookup yields CDR1 KGHSH and CDR2 LQKENI. The CDR3 length is 15 residues. The CDR3 sequence is CASSPMTGLNQPQHF. DNA for the CDR3: TGTGCCAGCTCACCCATGACAGGCCTCAATCAGCCCCAGCATTTT.